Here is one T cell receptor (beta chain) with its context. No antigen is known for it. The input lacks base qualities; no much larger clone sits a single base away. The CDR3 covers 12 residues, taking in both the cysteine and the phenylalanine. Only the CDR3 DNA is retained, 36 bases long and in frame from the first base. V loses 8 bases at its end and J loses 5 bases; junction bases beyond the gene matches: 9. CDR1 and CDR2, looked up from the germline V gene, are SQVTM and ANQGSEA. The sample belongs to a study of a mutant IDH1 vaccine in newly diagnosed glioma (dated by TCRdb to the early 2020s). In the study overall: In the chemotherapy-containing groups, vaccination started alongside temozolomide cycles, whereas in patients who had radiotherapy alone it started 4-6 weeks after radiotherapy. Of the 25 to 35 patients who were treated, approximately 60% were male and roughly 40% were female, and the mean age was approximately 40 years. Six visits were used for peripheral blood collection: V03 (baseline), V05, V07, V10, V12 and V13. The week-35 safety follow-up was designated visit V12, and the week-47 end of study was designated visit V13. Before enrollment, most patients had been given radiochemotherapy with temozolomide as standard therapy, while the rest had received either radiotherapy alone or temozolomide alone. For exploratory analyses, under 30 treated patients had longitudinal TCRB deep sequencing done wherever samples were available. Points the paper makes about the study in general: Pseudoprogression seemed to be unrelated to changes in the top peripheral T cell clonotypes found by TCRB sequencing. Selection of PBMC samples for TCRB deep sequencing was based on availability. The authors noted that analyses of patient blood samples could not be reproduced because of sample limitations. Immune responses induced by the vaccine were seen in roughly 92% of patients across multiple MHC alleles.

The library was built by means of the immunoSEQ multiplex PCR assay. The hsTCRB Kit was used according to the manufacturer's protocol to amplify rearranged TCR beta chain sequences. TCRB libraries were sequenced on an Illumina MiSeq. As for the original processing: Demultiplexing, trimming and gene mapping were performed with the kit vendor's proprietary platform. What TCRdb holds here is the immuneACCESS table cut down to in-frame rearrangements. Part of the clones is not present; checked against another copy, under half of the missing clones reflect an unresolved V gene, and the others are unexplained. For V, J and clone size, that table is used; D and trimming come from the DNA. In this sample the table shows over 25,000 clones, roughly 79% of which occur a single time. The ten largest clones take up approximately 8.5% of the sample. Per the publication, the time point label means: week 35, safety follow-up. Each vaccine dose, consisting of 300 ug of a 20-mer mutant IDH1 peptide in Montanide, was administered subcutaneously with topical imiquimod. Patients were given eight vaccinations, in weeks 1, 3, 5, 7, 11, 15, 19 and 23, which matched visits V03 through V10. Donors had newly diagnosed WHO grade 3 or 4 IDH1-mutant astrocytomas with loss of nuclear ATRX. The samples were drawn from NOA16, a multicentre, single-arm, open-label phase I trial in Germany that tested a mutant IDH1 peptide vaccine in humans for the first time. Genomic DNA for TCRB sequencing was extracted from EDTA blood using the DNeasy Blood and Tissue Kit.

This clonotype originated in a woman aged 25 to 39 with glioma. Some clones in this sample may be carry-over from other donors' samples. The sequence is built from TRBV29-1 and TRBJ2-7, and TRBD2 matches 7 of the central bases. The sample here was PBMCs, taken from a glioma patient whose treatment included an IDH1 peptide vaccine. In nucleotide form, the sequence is TGCAGCATACTGACTAGCAGCAACGAGCAGTACTTC. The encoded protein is CSILTSSNEQYF.